A selection of T cell receptor beta chains follows, all from one sample in a study of regulatory T cells in long-lasting Graves disease. TCRdb ran MiXCR on the multiplex PCR reads and lists one entry per CDR3 protein. The sample carries over 450,000 distinct CDR3 sequences, around a fifth recorded once. Material: peripheral blood mononuclear cells (PBMCs), obtained when the disease was refractory, from a patient treated with antithyroid drugs. The source of these receptors is a female donor with Graves disease. Each CDR3 is given with its conserved first and last residue. D genes are given only for firm matches. Size tells how often a clone was seen (once, few, many) or the class of an expanded clone, and some rows leave it out.

D gene	V gene	J gene	clone size	CDR3 protein	CDR3 DNA
NA	TRBV6-5	TRBJ2-7	few	CASSYWTVEGRFSYEQYF	TGTGCCAGCAGTTACTGGACAGTTGAAGGGCGATTCAGCTACGAGCAGTACTTC
TRBD1	TRBV28	TRBJ2-2	many	CASSLFRTGIGELFF	TGTGCCAGCAGTTTATTCCGGACAGGGATCGGGGAGCTGTTTTTT
NA	TRBV29-1	TRBJ2-7	NA	CSVEDNSSYEQYF	TGCAGCGTTGAAGATAACAGCTCCTACGAGCAGTACTTC
NA	TRBV7-6	TRBJ1-3	NA	CASSSVTGSGNTIYF	TGTGCCAGCAGTTCAGTAACGGGGTCTGGAAACACCATATATTTT
TRBD1	TRBV12-3/TRBV12-4	TRBJ2-5	many	CASRSTGGPETQYF	TGTGCCAGCAGGTCAACAGGGGGCCCAGAGACCCAGTACTTC
NA	TRBV5-1	TRBJ2-5	NA	CASSFGAAQETQYF	TGCGCCAGCAGCTTCGGGGCAGCACAAGAGACCCAGTACTTC
TRBD1	TRBV24-1	TRBJ1-2	many	CATDTRGLYGYTF	TGTGCCACCGATACCAGGGGGCTTTATGGCTACACCTTC
NA	TRBV20-1	TRBJ2-6	many	CSARVGGSGANVLTF	TGCAGTGCCAGGGTCGGGGGCTCTGGGGCCAACGTCCTGACTTTC
NA	TRBV7-2	TRBJ2-5	many	CASSSVGETQYF	TGTGCCAGCAGCTCGGTCGGGGAGACCCAGTACTTC
TRBD1	TRBV11-2	TRBJ2-5	NA	CASSHNRGLQETQYF	TGTGCCAGCAGCCATAACAGGGGGCTACAAGAGACCCAGTACTTC
TRBD1	TRBV4-1	TRBJ2-7	NA	CASSQPGQLSYEQYF	TGCGCCAGCAGCCAACCGGGACAGCTCTCCTACGAGCAGTACTTC
TRBD1	TRBV27	TRBJ1-2	many	CASSLRQGNYGYTF	TGTGCCAGCAGTTTAAGACAGGGCAACTATGGCTACACCTTC
TRBD2	TRBV7-9	TRBJ2-7	NA	CASSPGTSGRELGEQYF	TGTGCCAGCAGCCCCGGGACTAGCGGGCGGGAGCTCGGCGAGCAGTACTTC
NA	TRBV28	TRBJ2-1	NA	CASSARQGPTFGRNEQFF	TGTGCCAGCAGTGCCAGACAGGGGCCCACTTTCGGGAGGAATGAGCAGTTCTTC
NA	TRBV2	TRBJ2-1	NA	CASRAYNEQFF	TGTGCCAGTCGCGCTTACAATGAGCAGTTCTTC
NA	TRBV29-1	TRBJ2-5	many	CSVRTERETQYF	TGCAGCGTTAGGACAGAACGTGAGACCCAGTACTTC
TRBD1	TRBV19	TRBJ1-5	many	CASSLRDREELGQPQHF	TGTGCCAGTAGTCTCCGGGACAGGGAGGAGTTAGGTCAGCCCCAGCATTTT
NA	TRBV6-2/TRBV6-3	TRBJ2-2	NA	CASSYSWGPITGELFF	TGTGCCAGCAGTTACTCGTGGGGCCCAATAACCGGGGAGCTGTTTTTT
NA	TRBV6-1	TRBJ2-6	many	CATPKVAAPGANVLTF	TGTGCCACCCCAAAGGTAGCGGCGCCTGGGGCCAACGTCCTGACTTTC
NA	TRBV12-3/TRBV12-4	TRBJ1-1	NA	CASSFGHRGEAFF	TGTGCCAGCAGTTTCGGTCACCGCGGAGAAGCTTTCTTT
NA	TRBV28	TRBJ2-7	many	CASRGGLLYEQYF	TGTGCCAGCAGGGGCGGCCTACTCTACGAGCAGTACTTC
TRBD1	TRBV11-2	TRBJ1-5	once	CASSTQGGQPQHF	TGTGCCAGCAGTACACAGGGGGGGCAGCCCCAGCATTTT
TRBD2	TRBV7-2	TRBJ2-7	many	CASSLASGRPPEYF	TGTGCCAGCAGCTTAGCGAGCGGGAGGCCTCCGGAGTACTTC
NA	TRBV4-1	TRBJ1-2	NA	CASSQEGVNYGYTF	TGCGCCAGCAGCCAAGAGGGTGTTAACTATGGCTACACCTTC
TRBD1	TRBV20-1	TRBJ1-1	few	CSARDGLGTGEAFF	TGCAGTGCTAGAGATGGGCTCGGGACAGGGGAAGCTTTCTTT
TRBD1	TRBV19	TRBJ2-7	few	CASTRDRGSYEQYF	TGTGCCAGTACCCGAGACAGGGGGTCGTACGAGCAGTACTTC
NA	TRBV24-1	TRBJ2-2	few	CATSDFTPLTPNTGELFF	TGTGCCACCAGTGATTTTACCCCCCTGACCCCGAACACCGGGGAGCTGTTTTTT
TRBD1	TRBV6-1	TRBJ1-1	many	CASSMAGQGGIAFF	TGTGCCAGCAGTATGGCGGGACAGGGGGGTATCGCTTTCTTT
NA	TRBV28	TRBJ1-2	many	CASSPSVGAEILYGYTF	TGTGCCAGCAGTCCGTCGGTAGGGGCAGAAATACTCTATGGCTACACCTTC
TRBD1	TRBV5-6	TRBJ1-5	NA	CASSLERTGTLQHF	TGTGCCAGCAGCTTGGAAAGGACAGGGACTCTCCAGCATTTT
NA	TRBV12-3/TRBV12-4	TRBJ2-2	once	CAYTGELFF	TGTGCCTACACCGGGGAGCTGTTTTTT
TRBD1	TRBV28	TRBJ2-7	many	CASTRDRGDYEQYF	TGTGCCAGCACCCGGGACAGGGGGGACTACGAGCAGTACTTC
NA	TRBV3-1	TRBJ1-1	many	CASSPHRQFEAFF	TGTGCCAGCAGCCCCCACCGACAGTTTGAAGCTTTCTTT
NA	TRBV12-3/TRBV12-4	TRBJ1-1	NA	CASRGRSEAFF	TGTGCCAGCAGGGGACGCTCCGAAGCTTTCTTT
NA	TRBV5-6	TRBJ1-2	many	CASSSGTLYGYTF	TGTGCCAGCAGCTCCGGGACACTCTATGGCTACACCTTC
TRBD1	TRBV5-5	TRBJ1-2	NA	CASSPQGVPNYGYTF	TGTGCCAGCAGCCCACAGGGGGTACCTAACTATGGCTACACCTTC
NA	TRBV7-2	TRBJ2-5	NA	CASETGLSQETQYF	TGTGCCAGCGAAACCGGACTATCGCAAGAGACCCAGTACTTC
TRBD1	TRBV6-5	TRBJ1-6	many	CASSYTPGTERVSPLHF	TGTGCCAGCAGTTACACCCCTGGGACAGAAAGAGTTAGCCCCCTCCACTTT
NA	TRBV20-1	TRBJ1-1	NA	CSARGAREGHTEAFF	TGCAGTGCTAGAGGGGCCAGGGAGGGTCACACTGAAGCTTTCTTT
NA	TRBV11-3	TRBJ1-1	few	CASSSVVGNTQAFF	TGTGCCAGCAGCTCCGTTGTGGGGAACACTCAAGCTTTCTTT
NA	TRBV7-9	TRBJ1-2	NA	CASSSFVGDMDGYTF	TGTGCCAGCAGCTCCTTCGTGGGGGATATGGATGGCTACACCTTC